This entry describes one T cell receptor beta chain. The antigen is undetermined. This specimen comes from a study of shared clonotypes between healthy human individuals. The study, taken as a whole, reports: What naive subsets generally showed was a larger estimated richness than memory subsets showed. The study's rarefaction showed incomplete sorted-subset sequencing despite large depth.

The assay was immunoSEQ multiplex PCR, and TCRdb's table has in-frame clones only and misses some. The data show 2 million to 2.5 million clones, 80% to 95% seen once. Germline V CDR1 and CDR2: LGHNA, YSLEER. This CDR3 has 16 residues. Losses at the gene ends were 4 bases for V and 6 bases for J; bases not matched to a gene: 13. J is TRBJ2-3 and V is TRBV4-3; 7 nucleotides align to TRBD1. The sequenced sample was naive CD4+ T cells from PBMCs. Subset denoted: CD45RA+ positively selected. This TCR was recovered from a man between 18 and 35 years old in good health. Some clones in this sample may be carry-over from other donors' samples. In DNA, the CDR3 is TGCGCCAGCAGCCCAACAAACGGACAGGCTACGGATACGCAGTATTTT. Its translation: CASSPTNGQATDTQYF.